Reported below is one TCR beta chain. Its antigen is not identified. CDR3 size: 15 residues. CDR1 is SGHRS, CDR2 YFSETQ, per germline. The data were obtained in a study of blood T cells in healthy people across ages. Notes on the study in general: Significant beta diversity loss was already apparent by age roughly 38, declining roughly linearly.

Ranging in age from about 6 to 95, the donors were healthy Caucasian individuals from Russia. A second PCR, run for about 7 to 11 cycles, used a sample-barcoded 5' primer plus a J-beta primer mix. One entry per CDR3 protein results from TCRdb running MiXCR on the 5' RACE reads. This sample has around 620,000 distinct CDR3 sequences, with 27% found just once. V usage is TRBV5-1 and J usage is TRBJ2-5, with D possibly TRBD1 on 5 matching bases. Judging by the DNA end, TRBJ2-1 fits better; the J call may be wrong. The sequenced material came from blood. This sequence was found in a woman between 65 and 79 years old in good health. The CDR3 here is CASSPPGARQGAQFF. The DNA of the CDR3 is TGCGCCAGCAGCCCCCCTGGGGCTAGGCAAGGGGCGCAGTTCTTC.